Sequencing of this T cell receptor (beta chain) was carried out in a study of T cell clones after liver transplantation. The method was immunoSEQ multiplex PCR; TCRdb's version includes in-frame clones alone and lacks a portion of them. The data hold 20,000 to 30,000 clones, with roughly 69% observed a single time. The CDR3 covers 15 residues. V lost 4 bases and J lost 3; bases outside the gene matches: 6. Per germline, CDR1 SGHNT and CDR2 YENEEA. V usage is TRBV11-3 and J usage is TRBJ2-1, with 7 bases aligning to TRBD2. The sample was CD4+ T cells from blood, taken before liver transplant. The TCR was taken from a human donor who received a liver transplant. CDR3 in amino acids: CASSSSGVNYNEQFF. The CDR3 region has the DNA TGTGCCAGCAGCTCCAGCGGGGTTAACTACAATGAGCAGTTCTTC.